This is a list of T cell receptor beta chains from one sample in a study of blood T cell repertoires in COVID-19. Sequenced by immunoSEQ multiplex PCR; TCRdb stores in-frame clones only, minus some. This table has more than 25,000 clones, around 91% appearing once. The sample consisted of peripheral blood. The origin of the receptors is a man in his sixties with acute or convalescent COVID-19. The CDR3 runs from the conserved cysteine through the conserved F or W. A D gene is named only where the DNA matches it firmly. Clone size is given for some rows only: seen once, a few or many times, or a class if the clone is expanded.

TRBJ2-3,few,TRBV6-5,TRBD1,CASSYSPTGVTDTQYF,TGTGCCAGCAGTTACTCGCCAACAGGGGTGACAGATACGCAGTATTTT
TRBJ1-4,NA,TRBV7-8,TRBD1,CASSFRRDRATVATNEKLFF,TGTGCCAGCAGCTTTCGCCGGGACAGGGCTACAGTTGCAACTAATGAAAAACTGTTTTTT
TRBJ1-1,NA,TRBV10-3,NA,CAISERGTEAFF,TGTGCCATCAGTGAACGGGGGACTGAAGCTTTCTTT
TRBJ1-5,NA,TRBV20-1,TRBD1,CSASPISGQAHSNQPQHF,TGCAGTGCTAGTCCCATCTCGGGACAGGCCCATAGCAATCAGCCCCAGCATTTT
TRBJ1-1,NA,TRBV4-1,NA,CASSQTPRGTEAFF,TGCGCCAGCAGCCAAACTCCCCGGGGGACTGAAGCTTTCTTT
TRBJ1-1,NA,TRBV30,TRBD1,CAWIPWLTDRQGSTEAFF,TGTGCCTGGATTCCTTGGTTGACGGACAGGCAAGGGAGCACTGAAGCTTTCTTT
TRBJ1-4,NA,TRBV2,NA,CASSESGGREKLFF,TGTGCCAGCAGTGAATCGGGGGGTCGGGAAAAACTGTTTTTT
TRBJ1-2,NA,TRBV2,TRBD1,CASSERQGALRYGYTF,TGTGCCAGCAGTGAAAGACAGGGGGCATTGAGGTATGGCTACACCTTC
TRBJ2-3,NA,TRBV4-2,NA,CASSHQGRTFTDTQYF,TGTGCCAGCAGCCACCAGGGGCGGACTTTCACAGATACGCAGTATTTT
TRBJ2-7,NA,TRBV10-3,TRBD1,CAIRSSRDRWSYEQYF,TGTGCCATCAGATCAAGCCGGGACAGGTGGTCCTACGAGCAGTACTTC
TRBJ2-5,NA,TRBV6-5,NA,CASSNREQETQYF,TGTGCCAGCAGTAACAGGGAACAAGAGACCCAGTACTTC
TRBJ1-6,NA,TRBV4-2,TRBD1,CASSQYQGAYNSPLHF,TGTGCCAGCAGCCAATACCAGGGGGCGTATAATTCACCCCTCCACTTT
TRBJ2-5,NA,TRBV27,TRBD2,CASSYVAGAETQYF,TGTGCCAGCAGTTATGTAGCGGGAGCCGAGACCCAGTACTTC
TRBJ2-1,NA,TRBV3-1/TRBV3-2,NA,CASSGEVADVEQFF,TGTGCCAGCAGCGGGGAGGTAGCGGACGTTGAGCAGTTCTTC
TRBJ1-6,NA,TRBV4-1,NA,CASSQGQADNSPLHF,TGCGCCAGCAGCCAAGGACAGGCAGATAATTCACCCCTCCACTTT
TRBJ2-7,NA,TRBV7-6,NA,CASSLGSGLAGSYEQYF,TGTGCCAGCAGCCTCGGGAGTGGCCTCGCGGGATCCTACGAGCAGTACTTC
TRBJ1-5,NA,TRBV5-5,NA,CASSPGLSNQPQHF,TGTGCCAGCAGCCCCGGACTGAGCAATCAGCCCCAGCATTTT
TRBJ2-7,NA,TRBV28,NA,CASSILRGSRDEQYF,TGTGCCAGCAGTATACTAAGGGGGAGCAGGGACGAGCAGTACTTC
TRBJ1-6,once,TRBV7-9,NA,CASSLVPDRDNSPLHF,TGTGCCAGCAGCTTGGTTCCGGACAGAGATAATTCACCCCTCCACTTT
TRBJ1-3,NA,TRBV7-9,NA,CASSLGSSGNTIYF,TGTGCCAGCAGCTTAGGCAGCTCTGGAAACACCATATATTTT
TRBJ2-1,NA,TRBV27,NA,CASSTYTSSPFF,TGTGCCAGCAGTACCTATACTAGCTCCCCGTTCTTC
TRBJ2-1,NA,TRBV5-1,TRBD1,CASSPGPGQGPNEQFF,TGCGCCAGCAGCCCGGGTCCAGGACAGGGCCCTAATGAGCAGTTCTTC
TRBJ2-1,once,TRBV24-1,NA,CATSDQTSNSYNEQFF,TGTGCCACCAGTGATCAGACTAGTAACTCCTACAATGAGCAGTTCTTC
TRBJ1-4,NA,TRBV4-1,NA,CASSHLGGEKLFF,TGCGCCAGCAGCCATTTAGGCGGTGAAAAACTGTTTTTT
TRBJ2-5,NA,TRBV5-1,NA,CASSPRSGETQYF,TGCGCCAGCAGCCCGAGATCAGGAGAGACCCAGTACTTC
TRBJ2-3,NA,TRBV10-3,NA,CAISLGASTDTQYF,TGTGCCATCAGTTTGGGGGCCTCCACAGATACGCAGTATTTT
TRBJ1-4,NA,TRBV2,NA,CASRGGGAAEKLFF,TGTGCCAGCAGGGGTGGTGGCGCGGCTGAAAAACTGTTTTTT
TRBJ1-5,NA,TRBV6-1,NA,CASSEWGQGKGSNQPQHF,TGTGCCAGCAGTGAATGGGGGCAGGGAAAGGGGAGCAATCAGCCCCAGCATTTT
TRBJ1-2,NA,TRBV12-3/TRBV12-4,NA,CASSLVAYGYTF,TGTGCCAGCAGTTTGGTGGCTTATGGCTACACCTTC
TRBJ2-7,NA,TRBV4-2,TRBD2,CASSQRQGTSASYEQYF,TGTGCCAGCAGCCAACGACAGGGGACTAGCGCCTCCTACGAGCAGTACTTC
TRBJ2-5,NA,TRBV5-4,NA,CASSRQEETQYF,TGTGCCAGCAGCCGACAGGAAGAGACCCAGTACTTC
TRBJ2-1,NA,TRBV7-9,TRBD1,CASSTGTGSYNEQFF,TGTGCCAGCAGCACCGGGACAGGGTCCTACAATGAGCAGTTCTTC
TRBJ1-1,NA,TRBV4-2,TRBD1,CASSQDRAGGVLGTEAFF,TGTGCCAGCAGCCAAGATCGGGCAGGGGGCGTCTTGGGCACTGAAGCTTTCTTT
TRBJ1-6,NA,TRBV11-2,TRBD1,CASSKGQGIWSLHF,TGTGCCAGCAGCAAGGGACAGGGAATCTGGTCCCTCCACTTT
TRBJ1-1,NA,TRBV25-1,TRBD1,CASCQLQGAEAFF,TGTGCCAGCTGCCAGCTACAGGGGGCTGAAGCTTTCTTT
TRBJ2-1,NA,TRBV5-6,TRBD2,CASSSAGVNEQFF,TGTGCCAGCAGCTCAGCGGGGGTAAATGAGCAGTTCTTC
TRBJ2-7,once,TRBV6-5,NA,CASRRTANYEQYF,TGTGCCAGCAGACGGACAGCGAACTACGAGCAGTACTTC
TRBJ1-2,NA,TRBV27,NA,CASSTGNYGYTF,TGTGCCAGCAGTACCGGGAACTATGGCTACACCTTC
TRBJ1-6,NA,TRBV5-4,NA,CASSLIGLYNSPLHF,TGTGCCAGCAGCTTGATCGGACTCTATAATTCACCCCTCCACTTT
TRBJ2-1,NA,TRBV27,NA,CASSPSTYNEQFF,TGTGCCAGCAGTCCCTCCACTTACAATGAGCAGTTCTTC
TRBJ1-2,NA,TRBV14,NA,CASSFAGRGYTF,TGTGCCAGCAGCTTTGCAGGCCGGGGCTACACCTTC
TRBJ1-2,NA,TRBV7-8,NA,CASSPWDTPNYGYTF,TGTGCCAGCAGCCCCTGGGACACCCCTAACTATGGCTACACCTTC